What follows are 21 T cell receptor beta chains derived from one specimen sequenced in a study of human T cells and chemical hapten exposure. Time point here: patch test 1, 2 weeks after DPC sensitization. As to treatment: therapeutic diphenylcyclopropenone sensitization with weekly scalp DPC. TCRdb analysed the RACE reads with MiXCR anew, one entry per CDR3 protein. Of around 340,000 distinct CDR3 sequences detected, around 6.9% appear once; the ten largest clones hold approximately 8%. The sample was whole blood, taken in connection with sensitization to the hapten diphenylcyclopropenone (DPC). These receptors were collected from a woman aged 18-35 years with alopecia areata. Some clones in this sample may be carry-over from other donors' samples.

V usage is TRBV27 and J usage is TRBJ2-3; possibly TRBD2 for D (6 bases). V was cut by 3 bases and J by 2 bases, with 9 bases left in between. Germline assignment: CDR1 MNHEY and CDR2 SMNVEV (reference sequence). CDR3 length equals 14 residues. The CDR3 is CASSFGGVTDTQYF. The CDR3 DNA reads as TGTGCCAGCAGTTTTGGCGGGGTCACAGATACGCAGTATTTT.

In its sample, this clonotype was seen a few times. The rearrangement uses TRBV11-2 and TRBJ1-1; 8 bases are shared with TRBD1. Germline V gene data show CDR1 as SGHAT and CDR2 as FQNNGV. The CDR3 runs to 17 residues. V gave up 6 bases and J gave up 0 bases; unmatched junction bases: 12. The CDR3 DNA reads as TGTGCCAGCAGGTTCGGACAGGGACGTTGCATGAACACTGAAGCTTTCTTT. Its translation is CASRFGQGRCMNTEAFF.

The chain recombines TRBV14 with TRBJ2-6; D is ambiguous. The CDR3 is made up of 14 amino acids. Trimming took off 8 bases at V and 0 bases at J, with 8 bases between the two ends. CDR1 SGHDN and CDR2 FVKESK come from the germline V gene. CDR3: CASCRSSGANVLTF. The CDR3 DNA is TGTGCCAGCTGCAGATCCTCTGGGGCCAACGTCCTGACTTTC.

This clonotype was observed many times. The CDR3 region has the DNA TGTGCCAGCAGCTTAGTCCCGGGCTACGAGCAGTACTTC. Amino acids: CASSLVPGYEQYF. The chain links TRBV7-8 to TRBJ2-7; D is uncertain. Germline V gene data show CDR1 as SGHVS and CDR2 as FQNEAQ. The CDR3 sequence is 13 residues long. Trimming took 1 base from V and 3 from J, leaving 7 bases between them.

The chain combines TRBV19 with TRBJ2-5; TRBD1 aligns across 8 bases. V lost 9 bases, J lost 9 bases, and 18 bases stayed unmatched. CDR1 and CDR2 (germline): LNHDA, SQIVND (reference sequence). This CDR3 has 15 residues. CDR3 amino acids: CASGTGLTAVEAQYF. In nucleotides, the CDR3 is TGTGCCAGCGGGACAGGCCTGACTGCGGTTGAGGCCCAGTACTTC.

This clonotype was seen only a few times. This CDR3 reads CASTRGGGQPQHF. CDR3 nucleotides: TGTGCCAGCACAAGGGGAGGTGGACAGCCCCAGCATTTT. The V and J genes are TRBV12-3 or TRBV12-4 and TRBJ1-5; a weak D match, TRBD1 (5 bases). V was clipped by 7 bases and J by 7 bases, with 14 bases between them. The CDR3 is 13 amino acids.

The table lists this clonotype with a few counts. The DNA for the CDR3 is TGTGCCAGCAGCTTAGGGTTTGAGGGTTGGACAGGGCACGGCTACACCTTC. This translates into CASSLGFEGWTGHGYTF. The chain joins TRBV7-8 to TRBJ1-2; 8 nucleotides agree with TRBD1. Germline CDR1 reads SGHVS; CDR2 reads FQNEAQ. The CDR3 has 17 amino acids. Unmatched junction bases numbered 15, after V lost 1 base and J lost 8 bases.

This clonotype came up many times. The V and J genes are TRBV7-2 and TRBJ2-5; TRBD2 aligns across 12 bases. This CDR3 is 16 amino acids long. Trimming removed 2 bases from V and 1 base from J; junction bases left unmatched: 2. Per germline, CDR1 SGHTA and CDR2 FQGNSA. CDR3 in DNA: TGTGCCAGCAGCTTATCGACTAGCGGGGGCCAAGAGACCCAGTACTTC. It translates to CASSLSTSGGQETQYF.

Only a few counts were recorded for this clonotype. The CDR3 bases are TGTGCCAGCAGCACCCGGCCCGCGGACCCTGGGGCCAACGTCCTGACTTTC. Translating gives CASSTRPADPGANVLTF. The chain carries TRBV7-9 and TRBJ2-6; D is unresolved. This CDR3 has 17 residues. V gave up 5 bases and J gave up 2 bases, with 16 bases separating them. Per the germline V gene, CDR1 is SEHNR and CDR2 is FQNEAQ (reference sequence).

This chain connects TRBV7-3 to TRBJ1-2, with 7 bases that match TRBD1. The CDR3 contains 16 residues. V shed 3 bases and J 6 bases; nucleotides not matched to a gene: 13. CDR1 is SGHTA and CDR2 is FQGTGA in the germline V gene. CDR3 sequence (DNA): TGTGCCAGCAGCTTCGCTTCCTTGACAGGGAGGAATGGCTACACCTTC. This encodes CASSFASLTGRNGYTF.

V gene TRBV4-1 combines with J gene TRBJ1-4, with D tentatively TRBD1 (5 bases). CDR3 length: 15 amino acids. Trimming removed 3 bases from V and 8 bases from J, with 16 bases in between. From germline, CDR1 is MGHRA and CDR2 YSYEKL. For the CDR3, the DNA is TGCGCCAGCAGCCACGAATGGGGGTCGGGGGAAAAACTGTTTTTT. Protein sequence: CASSHEWGSGEKLFF.

The CDR3 reads CATSDPGTGREKLFF. The CDR3 DNA follows: TGTGCCACCAGTGATCCGGGGACAGGGCGTGAAAAACTGTTTTTT. J is TRBJ1-4 and V is TRBV24-1; TRBD1 matches 9 bases. Germline V gene lookup returns CDR1 KGHDR and CDR2 SFDVKD. The trim removed 3 bases at V and 7 bases at J, leaving 5 bases unmatched. The CDR3 is 15 residues long.

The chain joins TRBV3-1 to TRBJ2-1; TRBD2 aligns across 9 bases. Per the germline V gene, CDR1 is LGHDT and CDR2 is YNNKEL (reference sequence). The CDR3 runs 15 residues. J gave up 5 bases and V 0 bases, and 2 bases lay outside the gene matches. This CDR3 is CASSQETSGDNEQFF. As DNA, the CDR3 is TGTGCCAGCAGCCAAGAGACTAGCGGAGACAATGAGCAGTTCTTC.

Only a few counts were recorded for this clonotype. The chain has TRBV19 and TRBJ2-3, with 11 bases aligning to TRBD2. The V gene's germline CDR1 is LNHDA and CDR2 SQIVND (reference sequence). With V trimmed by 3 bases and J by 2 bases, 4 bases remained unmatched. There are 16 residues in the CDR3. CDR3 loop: CASSMTSGEFTDTQYF. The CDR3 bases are TGTGCCAGTAGTATGACTAGCGGGGAGTTCACAGATACGCAGTATTTT. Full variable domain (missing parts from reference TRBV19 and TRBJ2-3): DGGITQSPKYLFRKEGQNVTLSCEQNLNHDAMYWYRQDPGQGLRLIYYSQIVNDFQKGDIAEGYSVSREKKESFPLTVTSAQKNPTAFYLCASSMTSGEFTDTQYFGPGTRLTVL.

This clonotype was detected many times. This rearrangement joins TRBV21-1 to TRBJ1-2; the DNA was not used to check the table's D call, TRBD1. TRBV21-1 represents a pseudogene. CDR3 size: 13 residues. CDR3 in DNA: TGTGCCATGACAAGGGGGTCCAACTATGGCTACACCTTC. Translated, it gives CAMTRGSNYGYTF.

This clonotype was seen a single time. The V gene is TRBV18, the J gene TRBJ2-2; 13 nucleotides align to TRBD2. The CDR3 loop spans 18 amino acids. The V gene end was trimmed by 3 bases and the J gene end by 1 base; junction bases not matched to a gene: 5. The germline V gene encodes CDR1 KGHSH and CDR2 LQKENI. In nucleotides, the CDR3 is TGTGCCAGCTCACCCCCCGGGACTAGCGGGGTGAACACCGGGGAGCTGTTTTTT. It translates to CASSPPGTSGVNTGELFF.

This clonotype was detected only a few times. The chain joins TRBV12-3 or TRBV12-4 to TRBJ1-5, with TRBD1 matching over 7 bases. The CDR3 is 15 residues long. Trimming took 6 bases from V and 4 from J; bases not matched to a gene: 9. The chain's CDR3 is CASSPSGTENQPQHF. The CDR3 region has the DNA TGTGCCAGCAGCCCCTCCGGGACAGAGAATCAGCCCCAGCATTTT.

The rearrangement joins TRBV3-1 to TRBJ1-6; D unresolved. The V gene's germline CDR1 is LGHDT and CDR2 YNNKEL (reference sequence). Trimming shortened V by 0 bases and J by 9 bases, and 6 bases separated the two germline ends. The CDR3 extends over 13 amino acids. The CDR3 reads CASSQDRFSPLHF. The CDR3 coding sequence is TGTGCCAGCAGCCAAGATAGGTTTTCACCCCTCCACTTT.

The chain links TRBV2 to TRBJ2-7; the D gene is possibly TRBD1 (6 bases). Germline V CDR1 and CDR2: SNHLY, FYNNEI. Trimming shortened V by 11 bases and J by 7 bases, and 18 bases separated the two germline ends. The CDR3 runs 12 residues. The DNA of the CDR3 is TGTGCCGTCACATGGGGGCCGGGAGAGCAGTACTTC. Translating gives CAVTWGPGEQYF.

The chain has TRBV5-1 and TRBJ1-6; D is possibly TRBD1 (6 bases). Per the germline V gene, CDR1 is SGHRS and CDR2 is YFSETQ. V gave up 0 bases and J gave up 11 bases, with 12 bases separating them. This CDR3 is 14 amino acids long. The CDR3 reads CASSLEDSNPPLHF. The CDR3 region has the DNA TGCGCCAGCAGCTTGGAGGACAGTAACCCACCCCTCCACTTT.

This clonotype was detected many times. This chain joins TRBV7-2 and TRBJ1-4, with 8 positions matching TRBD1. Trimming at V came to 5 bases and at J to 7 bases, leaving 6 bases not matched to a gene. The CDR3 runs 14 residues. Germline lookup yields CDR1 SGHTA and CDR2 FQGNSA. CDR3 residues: CASSPGQGSEKLFF. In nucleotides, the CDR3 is TGTGCCAGCAGCCCCGGACAGGGATCTGAAAAACTGTTTTTT.